The TCR beta chain described here comes from a study of blood T cell repertoires in COVID-19. The length of the CDR3 is 16 residues. Trimming removed 5 bases from V and 3 bases from J; junction bases left unmatched: 10. Germline V lookup: CDR1 KGHSH, CDR2 LQKENI. Data came from immunoSEQ multiplex PCR; TCRdb stores just in-frame clones and leaves some out. The sample holds approximately 490,000 clones, approximately 91% seen once. The sample comprised PBMCs or T cells enriched from blood (not recorded which). The J gene is TRBJ2-5, the V gene TRBV18; TRBD1 matches at 9 bases. This clonotype originated in a woman between 55 and 75 years old who had recovered from COVID-19. CDR3 in DNA: TGTGCCAGCTCAGATCAACAGGGGGCTTTGAAAGAGACCCAGTACTTC. It codes for CASSDQQGALKETQYF.